What follows is one T cell receptor beta chain and its context. This table comes from immunoSEQ multiplex PCR, and its TCRdb copy is limited to in-frame clones, with some not included. The table lists 50,000 or so clones, more than 90% of them singletons. The data derive from a study of T cell changes during pregnancy in multiple sclerosis. Germline assignment: CDR1 SGHTA and CDR2 FQGTGA. Losses at the gene ends were 5 bases for V and 7 bases for J; bases not matched to a gene: 3. This CDR3 has 13 amino acids. The V call is TRBV7-3, the J call TRBJ2-1; 9 bases are a match to TRBD1. The sequences come from CD4+ T cells from peripheral blood mononuclear cells, collected before pregnancy. The sequence was collected from a female donor with multiple sclerosis, enrolled in a pregnancy study. The DNA of the CDR3 is TGTGCCAGCAGCCCTGGGACAGGGAATGAGCAGTTCTTC. Its translation: CASSPGTGNEQFF. Filled out from reference TRBV7-3 and TRBJ2-1, the complete variable domain reads GAGVSQTPSNKVTEKGKYVELRCDPISGHTALYWYRQSLGQGPEFLIYFQGTGAADDSGLPNDRFFAVRPEGSVSTLKIQRTERGDSAVYLCASSPGTGNEQFFGPGTRLTVL.